These 12 T cell receptor beta chains were sequenced from one sample in a study of cytomegalovirus exposure and HLA in healthy donors. Assay used: immunoSEQ multiplex PCR; TCRdb lists only in-frame clones, some missing. The table shows 250,000 to 300,000 clones, with approximately 86% occurring only once. Sequenced input: PBMCs. These receptors were taken from a woman between 18 and 29 years old in good health and CMV-seronegative.

CDR3 in amino acids: CAWSVTYTDTQYF. CDR3 coding DNA: TGTGCCTGGAGTGTCACCTACACAGATACGCAGTATTTT. V gene TRBV30 combines with J gene TRBJ2-3; unclear D gene. CDR1 GTSNPN and CDR2 SVGIG come from the germline V gene (reference sequence). V was shortened by 0 bases and J by 2 bases, with 6 bases between the two germline ends. CDR3 length equals 13 residues.

The CDR3 reads CASSRGTGTGELFF. As DNA, the CDR3 is TGCGCCAGCAGCCGGGGGACAGGCACCGGGGAGCTGTTTTTT. The chain has TRBV4-1 and TRBJ2-2; TRBD1 matches 8 bases. The V gene end was trimmed by 4 bases and the J gene end by 4 bases; junction bases not matched to a gene: 2. Germline loops: CDR1 MGHRA, CDR2 YSYEKL. The CDR3 is made up of 14 amino acids.

The table lists this clone with a few counts. Additional DNA sequences in this sample encode the identical CDR3. The V gene is TRBV6-4, the J gene TRBJ2-1, with 12 nucleotides matching TRBD2. Germline CDR1 MRHNA, CDR2 SNTAGT. The CDR3 sequence is 15 residues long. The ends lost 4 bases at V and 4 bases at J; junction bases unmatched: 2. The CDR3 sequence is CASSGTSGGYNEQFF. The CDR3 DNA is TGTGCCAGCAGTGGTACTAGCGGGGGGTACAATGAGCAGTTCTTC.

The rearrangement links TRBV5-4 to TRBJ1-5; tentatively, D is TRBD1 (5 bases). The CDR3 is 17 residues long. CDR1 SGHNT and CDR2 YYREEE come from the germline V gene (reference sequence). The germline V and J ends were trimmed by 3 bases and 0 bases, with 16 bases remaining between them. The CDR3 DNA is TGTGCCAGCAGCTGGGGGGAGTTGGTAGATAGCAATCAGCCCCAGCATTTT. This sequence encodes CASSWGELVDSNQPQHF. The variable domain in full, completed from reference TRBV5-4 and TRBJ1-5, reads ETGVTQSPTHLIKTRGQQVTLRCSSQSGHNTVSWYQQALGQGPQFIFQYYREEENGRGNFPPRFSGLQFPNYSSELNVNALELDDSALYLCASSWGELVDSNQPQHFGDGTRLSIL.

The V gene is TRBV18, the J gene TRBJ1-2, with 8 bases aligning to TRBD1. The CDR3 loop spans 15 amino acids. The J segment lost 4 bases and the V segment lost 4 bases, leaving 8 bases of the junction unmatched. Germline CDR1 reads KGHSH; CDR2 reads LQKENI. The CDR3 sequence: CASSLSSGQVYGYTF. The DNA for the CDR3 is TGTGCCAGCTCACTCAGCTCGGGACAGGTCTATGGCTACACCTTC.

This clone was recorded a few times. The V call is TRBV29-1, the J call TRBJ1-2; TRBD1 aligns across 7 bases. The CDR3 covers 12 residues. Trimming at V came to 5 bases and at J to 7 bases, leaving 7 bases not matched to a gene. CDR1 is SQVTM, CDR2 ANQGSEA, per germline. CDR3 protein: CSVHRGEGGYTF. CDR3 DNA sequence: TGCAGCGTTCACAGGGGAGAAGGTGGCTACACCTTC.

The chain has TRBV27 and TRBJ2-3; D is undetermined. Germline-derived CDR1 and CDR2 are MNHEY and SMNVEV (reference sequence). This CDR3 has 12 amino acids. V was trimmed by 6 bases and J by 3 bases, leaving 7 bases between them. CDR3 DNA: TGTGCCAGCAGGACGGGTACAGATACGCAGTATTTT. Protein product: CASRTGTDTQYF.

Note on this clone: Distinct nucleotide sequences in the sample also encode this CDR3. The rearrangement uses TRBV9 and TRBJ2-3; perhaps TRBD2 as D (5 bases). With 0 bases removed from V and 0 bases from J, the gap between germline ends came to 8 bases. The germline V gene encodes CDR1 SGDLS and CDR2 YYNGEE. This CDR3 contains 15 residues. CDR3: CASSVGVASTDTQYF. CDR3 sequence (DNA): TGTGCCAGCAGCGTAGGCGTAGCGAGCACAGATACGCAGTATTTT.

This clone was found once. The gene calls are TRBV19 and TRBJ2-2; D perhaps matches TRBD2 (5 bases). The CDR3 totals 12 residues. CDR1 and CDR2 (germline): LNHDA, SQIVND (reference sequence). Trimming took 2 bases from V and 9 from J, leaving 7 bases between them. The CDR3 region has the DNA TGTGCCAGTAGTATACCCGGGAGGGAGCTGTTTTTT. Translation gives CASSIPGRELFF. Combining the CDR3 with reference TRBV19 and TRBJ2-2 gives the whole variable domain DGGITQSPKYLFRKEGQNVTLSCEQNLNHDAMYWYRQDPGQGLRLIYYSQIVNDFQKGDIAEGYSVSREKKESFPLTVTSAQKNPTAFYLCASSIPGRELFFGEGSRLTVL.

The chain employs TRBV30 and TRBJ1-4; 10 bases are a match to TRBD1. This CDR3 contains 16 residues. V lost 5 bases and J lost 0; bases outside the gene matches: 6. CDR1 is GTSNPN, CDR2 SVGIG, per germline (reference sequence). This chain's CDR3 is CAWDLGQGSTNEKLFF. In DNA form, the CDR3 reads TGTGCCTGGGATTTGGGACAGGGGTCAACTAATGAAAAACTGTTTTTT.

The chain links TRBV2 to TRBJ2-7, with 11 bases that match TRBD1. Germline V CDR1 and CDR2: SNHLY, FYNNEI. The V and J ends lost 2 bases and 6 bases, in that order; junction bases with no gene match: 6. The CDR3 runs 15 residues. The CDR3 region is CASSEWGQGGLEQYF. The DNA for the CDR3 is TGTGCCAGCAGTGAATGGGGACAGGGGGGTCTCGAGCAGTACTTC.

This chain links TRBV5-4 with TRBJ2-7, with 9 bases lining up with TRBD1. This CDR3 comprises 16 residues. V shed 4 bases, J shed 6 bases, and the junction held 14 bases outside the gene matches. Germline CDR1 SGHNT, CDR2 YYREEE (reference sequence). CDR3 sequence (DNA): TGTGCCAGCAGCCAATCGGGACAGGGCCTGGCCCTCGAGCAGTACTTC. Its translation is CASSQSGQGLALEQYF.